This TCR beta chain was profiled in a study of CD8 T cells in Susac syndrome. Study conclusions and caveats: Individuals included in the TCR sequencing and HLA analysis were acknowledged by the study to be relatively few in number.

TCR beta sequences were obtained from blood CD8+ and CD4+ T cells. Healthy donors formed controls matched for age and sex. CD8+ and CD4+ T cells were negatively isolated; TEMRA cells were FACS-enriched. Reverse transcription used roughly 0.5 to 1 ug RNA and random hexamers. MiXCR was run by TCRdb on the immunoSEQ multiplex PCR reads, yielding one entry per CDR3 protein. The sample records 100,000 to 150,000 distinct CDR3 sequences, more than 90% being singletons. The germline gives CDR1 KGHSH, CDR2 LQKENI. V lost 1 base, J lost 8 bases, and 6 bases lay in between. CDR3 length: 12 residues. Worth noting for this clonotype: What it binds is not known.

The J gene is TRBJ2-1, the V gene TRBV18; D ambiguous. Sequenced sample: CD4+ T cells from PBMCs. This receptor was taken from a human donor in good health. The CDR3 loop reads CASSPQPYEQFF. CDR3 sequence (DNA): TGTGCCAGCTCACCACAGCCCTATGAGCAGTTCTTC.